The TCR beta chain under discussion was sequenced for a study of human T cells and chemical hapten exposure. Study-level background: Among samples, TCR yields varied mainly because of small differences in pooled library volume.

CDR3 length: 16 amino acids. Unmatched junction bases numbered 6, after V lost 3 bases and J lost 5 bases. Per the germline V gene, CDR1 is DFQATT and CDR2 is SNEGSKA (reference sequence). TCRdb redid the calling of the RACE reads with MiXCR, one entry per CDR3 protein. The table shows about 50,000 distinct CDR3 sequences, with roughly 10% occurring only once. As for time point: pre-sensitization, week 0. Treatment in this sample: therapeutic diphenylcyclopropenone sensitization with weekly scalp DPC. The authors' total RNA extraction used unfractionated whole blood. The chain couples TRBV20-1 to TRBJ2-5; 16 nucleotides line up with TRBD2. The source is a woman younger than 45 with alopecia areata. Some clones in this sample may be carry-over from other donors' samples. This material consisted of whole blood, taken in connection with sensitization to the hapten diphenylcyclopropenone (DPC). The CDR3 protein is CSASQGLAGGQETQYF. The DNA of the CDR3 is TGCAGTGCTAGCCAGGGACTAGCGGGGGGGCAGGAGACCCAGTACTTC.